This TCR beta chain was sequenced in a study of response to subunit inactivated influenza vaccine. Findings of the study overall: After each seasonal influenza vaccination, few new T cells are recruited, the authors suggested.

TCRdb redid the calling of the RT-PCR reads with MiXCR, one entry per CDR3 protein. The sample includes about 520,000 distinct CDR3 sequences, roughly 7.6% of them seen just once. This clonotype was observed many times. As yet, its antigen is unknown. Germline-derived CDR1 and CDR2 are LNHNV and YYDKDF (reference sequence). V was pared by 6 bases and J by 4 bases, with 10 bases between. This CDR3 is built from 13 residues. The sequencing here drew on PBMCs from blood, taken around 2 years after vaccination. The chain links TRBV15 to TRBJ1-5; perhaps TRBD1 as D (6 bases). This sequence was found in a man aged 50-75 years who received an inactivated influenza vaccine. CDR3 nucleotide sequence: TGTGCCACCAGTTCCCAGGGGAATCAGCCCCAGCATTTT. It codes for CATSSQGNQPQHF.